This entry lists 3 T cell receptor beta chains sequenced from one sample in a study of T cell changes during pregnancy in multiple sclerosis. Data came from immunoSEQ multiplex PCR; TCRdb stores just in-frame clones and leaves some out. The repertoire has 95,000 to 100,000 clones, about 90% of them found once; the top ten carry 2.5% to 4%. The source material was peripheral blood, sampled in the second trimester of pregnancy. The receptors shown here come from a female donor with multiple sclerosis, enrolled in a pregnancy study.

The chain joins TRBV9 to TRBJ2-5; 7 positions agree with TRBD1. The CDR3 length is 16 residues. V lost 1 base, J lost 1 base, and 7 bases stayed unmatched. The germline CDR1 and CDR2 sequences are SGDLS and YYNGEE. The CDR3, as DNA: TGTGCCAGCAGCGTACAGACAGGGTCAAGCCAAGAGACCCAGTACTTC. Translated, it gives CASSVQTGSSQETQYF.

The chain has TRBV5-1 and TRBJ2-2; D possibly corresponds to TRBD2 (6 bases). V was clipped by 2 bases and J by 1 base, with 6 bases between them. The germline gives CDR1 SGHRS, CDR2 YFSETQ. This CDR3 comprises 14 residues. The CDR3 reads CASSFGGNTGELFF. For the CDR3, the DNA is TGCGCCAGCAGCTTCGGGGGGAACACCGGGGAGCTGTTTTTT.

The chain employs TRBV25-1 and TRBJ2-5, with a tentative D call TRBD2 (6 bases). The CDR3 sequence is 14 residues long. V was pared by 4 bases and J by 4 bases, with 13 bases between. Germline V gene sequence: CDR1 MGHDK, CDR2 SYGVNS. CDR3 nucleotides: TGTGCCAGCAGTGGCCCGGGAGACGCAGAGACCCAGTACTTC. The encoded protein is CASSGPGDAETQYF.